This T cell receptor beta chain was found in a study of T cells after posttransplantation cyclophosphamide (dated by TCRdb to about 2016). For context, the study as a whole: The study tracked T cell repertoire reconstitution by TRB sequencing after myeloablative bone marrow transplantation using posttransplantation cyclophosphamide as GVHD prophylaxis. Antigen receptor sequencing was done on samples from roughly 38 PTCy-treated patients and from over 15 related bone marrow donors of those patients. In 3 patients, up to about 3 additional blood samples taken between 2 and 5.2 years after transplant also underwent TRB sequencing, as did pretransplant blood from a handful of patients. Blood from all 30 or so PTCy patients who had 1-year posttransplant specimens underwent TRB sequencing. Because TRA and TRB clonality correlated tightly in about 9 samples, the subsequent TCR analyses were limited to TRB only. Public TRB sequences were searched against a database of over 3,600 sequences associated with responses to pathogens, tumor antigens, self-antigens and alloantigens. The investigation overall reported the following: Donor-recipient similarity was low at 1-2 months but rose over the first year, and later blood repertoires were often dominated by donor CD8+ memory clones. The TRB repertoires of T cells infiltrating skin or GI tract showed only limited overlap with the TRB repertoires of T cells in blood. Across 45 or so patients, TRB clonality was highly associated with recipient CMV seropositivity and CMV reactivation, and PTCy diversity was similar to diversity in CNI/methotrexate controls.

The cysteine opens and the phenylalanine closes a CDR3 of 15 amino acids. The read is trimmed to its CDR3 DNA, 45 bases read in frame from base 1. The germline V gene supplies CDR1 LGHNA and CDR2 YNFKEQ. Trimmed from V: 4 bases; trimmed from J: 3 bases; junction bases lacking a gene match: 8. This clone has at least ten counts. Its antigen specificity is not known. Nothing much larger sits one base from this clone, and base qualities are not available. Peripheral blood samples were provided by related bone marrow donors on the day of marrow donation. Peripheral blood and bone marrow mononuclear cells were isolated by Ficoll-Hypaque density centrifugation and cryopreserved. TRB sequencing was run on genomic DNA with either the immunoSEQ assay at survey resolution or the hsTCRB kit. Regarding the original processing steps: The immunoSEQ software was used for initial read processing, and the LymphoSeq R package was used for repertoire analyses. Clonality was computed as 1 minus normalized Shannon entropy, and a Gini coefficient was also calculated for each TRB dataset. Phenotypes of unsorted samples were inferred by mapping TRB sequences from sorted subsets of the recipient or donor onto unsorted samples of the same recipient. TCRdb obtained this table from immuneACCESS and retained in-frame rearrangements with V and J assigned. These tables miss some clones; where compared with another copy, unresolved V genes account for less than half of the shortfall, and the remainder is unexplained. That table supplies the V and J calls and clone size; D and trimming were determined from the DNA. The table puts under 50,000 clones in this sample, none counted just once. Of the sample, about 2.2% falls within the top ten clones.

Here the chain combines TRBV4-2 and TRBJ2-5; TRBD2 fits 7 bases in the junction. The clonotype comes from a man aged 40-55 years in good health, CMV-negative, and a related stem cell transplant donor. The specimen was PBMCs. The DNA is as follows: TGTGCCAGCAGCCGCCAGGGACTAAGAAAAGAGACCCAGTACTTC. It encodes CASSRQGLRKETQYF.